Described below is a single T cell receptor beta chain sequence and its context. Its target is unknown. Template material for amplifying TCR beta CDR3 regions consisted of RNA transcripts. The HTBI primer set was used in a first-round RT-PCR of the TCR CDR3. TCRdb re-called the multiplex PCR reads through MiXCR, storing one row per CDR3 protein. The sample records 500,000 to 650,000 distinct CDR3 sequences, roughly 45% being singletons. This entry comes from a study of T cells in Graves' hyperthyroidism and ophthalmopathy. Used for diagnoses were clinical symptoms, serum thyroxine and TRAb, thyroid ultrasound and orbital computed tomography. Whole-study findings and limits: The majority of expanded thyroid clonotypes above 0.001 also appeared in blood. Before onset, by a median of around six months, the model predicted ophthalmopathy. In simple terms, a model built on 13 V-J features told ophthalmopathy apart from stable hyperthyroidism.

The CDR3 totals 14 residues. V was pared by 0 bases and J by 8 bases, with 10 bases between. CDR1 is SGHVT and CDR2 is SQSDAQ in the germline V gene. The source of this sequence is an adult woman with Graves' disease, either hyperthyroidism or ophthalmopathy (not recorded which). The chain joins TRBV7-4 to TRBJ2-2, with D uncertain. Sequences were obtained from peripheral blood or thyroid tissue (not recorded which). The CDR3 spells CASSLAKKLGELFF. The CDR3 DNA sequence: TGTGCCAGCAGCTTAGCCAAGAAATTGGGGGAGCTGTTTTTT. The variable domain in full, with the rest retrieved from reference TRBV7-4 and TRBJ2-2, is GAGVSQSPRYKVAKRGRDVALRCDSISGHVTLYWYRQTLGQGSEVLTYSQSDAQRDKSGRPSGRFSAERPERSVSTLKIQRTEQGDSAVYLCASSLAKKLGELFFGEGSRLTVL.